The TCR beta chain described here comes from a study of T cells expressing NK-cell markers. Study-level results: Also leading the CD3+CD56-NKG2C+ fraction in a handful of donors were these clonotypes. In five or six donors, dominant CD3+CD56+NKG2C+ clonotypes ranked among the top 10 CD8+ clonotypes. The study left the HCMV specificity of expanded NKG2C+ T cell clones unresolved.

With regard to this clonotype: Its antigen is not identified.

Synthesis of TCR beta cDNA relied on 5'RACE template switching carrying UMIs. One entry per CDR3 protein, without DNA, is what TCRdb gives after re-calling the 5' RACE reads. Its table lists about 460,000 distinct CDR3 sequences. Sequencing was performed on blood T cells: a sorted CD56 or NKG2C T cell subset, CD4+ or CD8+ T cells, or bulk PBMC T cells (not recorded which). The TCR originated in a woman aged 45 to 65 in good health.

The CDR3 reads CAAADRTTHYNEQFF. This chain uses TRBV6-4 with TRBJ2-1; TCRdb selects TRBD1, and the lack of DNA leaves this call unchecked. CDR3 size: 15 residues. The germline CDR1 and CDR2 sequences are MRHNA and SNTAGT.